This T cell receptor beta chain was recovered during a study of T cells after yellow fever vaccination. Study-wide findings and caveats: Most clones from primary vaccination were detected again post-booster (about 96% CD4, 88% CD8). FACS-sorted repertoires could harbor abundant contaminating bulk-population clonotypes.

Of note for this clonotype: Its matching antigen is unknown.

The V gene's germline CDR1 is SEHNR and CDR2 FQNEAQ (reference sequence). Trimming pared 9 bases from V and 3 bases from J, leaving 11 bases between. CDR3 length equals 13 residues. Template switching with 5'RACE generated the TCR cDNA and added a universal primer site and UMIs. TCRdb used MiXCR to reprocess the 5' RACE reads, holding one entry per CDR3 protein. The repertoire consists of under 300,000 distinct CDR3 sequences, with about 7% occurring once and the leading ten covering approximately 0.87%. The source was CD4+ T cells sorted from PBMCs, collected 15 days after the yellow fever booster vaccination. The receptor comes from a young man who received the YFV17D yellow fever vaccine. The V gene is TRBV7-9, the J gene TRBJ1-4, with D maybe TRBD1 (5 bases). CDR3 DNA: TGTGCCAGTTTGACGGGGGCTAATGAAAAACTGTTTTTT. This translates into CASLTGANEKLFF.